Listed here are 15 T cell receptor beta chains from one sample, sequenced in a study of metastatic and nonmetastatic thyroid tumors. Nobody among the patients had been given any treatment before thyroid surgery. MiXCR reprocessed the PCR reads for TCRdb. The repertoire has some 40,000 clones, 13% of them found once; the top ten carry 9.5%. Sequences were obtained from blood. These receptors all come from a female donor with papillary thyroid cancer or a benign thyroid nodule (not recorded which). Some clones in this sample may be carry-over from other donors' samples.

This clone is labeled medium-sized (0.01 to 0.1%). CDR3: CASSWDGNSPLHF. CDR3 DNA sequence: TGTGCCAGCAGTTGGGACGGTAATTCACCCCTCCACTTT. The chain links TRBV27 to TRBJ1-6; the D gene is possibly TRBD1 (5 bases). CDR3 length: 13 amino acids. From germline, CDR1 is MNHEY and CDR2 SMNVEV (reference sequence). Trimming shortened V by 4 bases and J by 6 bases, and 7 bases separated the two germline ends.

In its sample, this clone was seen many times. The rearrangement uses TRBV29-1 and TRBJ2-3, with D perhaps TRBD1 (5 bases). CDR1 is SQVTM, CDR2 ANQGSEA, per germline. The CDR3 runs to 14 residues. V lost 3 bases and J lost 6, with 16 bases in between. CDR3: CSVDGKGKRDTQYF. CDR3 bases: TGCAGCGTTGATGGGAAGGGGAAACGGGATACGCAGTATTTT.

J is TRBJ1-2 and V is TRBV18; 7 bases align to TRBD1. V was pared by 8 bases and J by 2 bases, with 5 bases of the junction left unmatched. The CDR3 is 13 amino acids. Germline CDR1 KGHSH, CDR2 LQKENI. This CDR3 is CASTQGQNYGYTF. The CDR3, as DNA: TGTGCCAGCACCCAGGGACAGAACTATGGCTACACCTTC. Together with reference TRBV18 and TRBJ1-2, the CDR3 gives the full variable domain: NAGVMQNPRHLVRRRGQEARLRCSPMKGHSHVYWYRQLPEEGLKFMVYLQKENIIDESGMPKERFSAEFPKEGPSILRIQQVVRGDSAAYFCASTQGQNYGYTFGSGTRLTVV.

This clone has more than one count but fewer than ten. A much larger clonotype is one base distant, so this may be a read error. V usage is TRBV6-1 and J usage is TRBJ2-7, with D unclear. From germline, CDR1 is MNHNS and CDR2 SASEGT. The CDR3 consists of 12 residues. Trimming took off 4 bases at V and 3 bases at J, with 7 bases between the two ends. The CDR3 bases are TGTGCCAGCAGTGGGGCCCGCTACGAGCAGTACTTC. Translated: CASSGARYEQYF.

This clone occurred many times. The chain combines TRBV27 with TRBJ2-3; D is uncertain. V dropped 4 bases and J dropped 4 bases, with 9 bases sitting between them. Germline assignment: CDR1 MNHEY and CDR2 SMNVEV (reference sequence). The CDR3 covers 13 residues. In nucleotides, the CDR3 is TGTGCCAGCAGTTCCCACCTATCAGATACGCAGTATTTT. This translates into CASSSHLSDTQYF.

To note about this clone: A read error may produce the germline difference seen at one junction end. V is TRBV7-3 and J is TRBJ2-1, with D tentatively TRBD1 (7 bases). The CDR3 spans 13 residues. Germline V gene sequence: CDR1 SGHTA, CDR2 FQGTGA. CDR3 loop: CASSLANGGQSDF. DNA of the CDR3: TGTGCCAGCAGCTTAGCCAACGGGGGACAGAGCGACTTC. The full variable domain, completed using reference TRBV7-3 and TRBJ2-1, is GAGVSQTPSNKVTEKGKYVELRCDPISGHTALYWYRQSLGQGPEFLIYFQGTGAADDSGLPNDRFFAVRPEGSVSTLKIQRTERGDSAVYLCASSLANGGQSDFGPGTRLTVL.

This clone rates as medium-sized. The chain uses TRBV28 and TRBJ1-6; no firm D call. The V and J ends lost 2 bases and 5 bases respectively, with 7 bases between them. The CDR3 length is 14 residues. CDR1 MDHEN and CDR2 SYDVKM come from the germline V gene. This chain's CDR3 is CASSLPSDNSPLHF. The CDR3 coding sequence is TGTGCCAGCAGTTTACCGTCTGATAATTCACCCCTCCACTTT.

There are many counts of this clone. The rearrangement links TRBV11-2 to TRBJ2-7, with 7 bases fitting TRBD2. The germline gives CDR1 SGHAT, CDR2 FQNNGV. This CDR3 has 15 residues. V lost 0 bases, J lost 4 bases, and 6 bases stayed unmatched. The DNA for the CDR3 is TGTGCCAGCAGCTTAGATGACGGGGGAGGGTACGAGCAGTACTTC. Its protein is CASSLDDGGGYEQYF.

At least ten counts were recorded for this clone. The V and J genes are TRBV5-6 and TRBJ1-5; 9 nucleotides line up with TRBD1. CDR1 SGHDT and CDR2 YYEEEE come from the germline V gene. The J segment lost 6 bases and the V segment lost 4 bases, leaving 11 bases of the junction unmatched. There are 16 residues in the CDR3. CDR3 amino acids: CASSAGTGTLGQPQHF. CDR3 in DNA: TGTGCCAGCAGCGCGGGGACAGGGACATTGGGTCAGCCCCAGCATTTT.

This clone is categorized as medium-sized (0.01 to 0.1%). This CDR3 is CAISEWKTSGRNEQFF. CDR3 DNA: TGTGCCATCAGTGAATGGAAAACTAGCGGGAGAAATGAGCAGTTCTTC. The chain uses TRBV10-3 and TRBJ2-1; 11 bases are shared with TRBD2. The length of the CDR3 is 16 residues. With V trimmed by 3 bases and J by 7 bases, 8 bases remained unmatched. CDR1 ENHRY and CDR2 SYGVKD come from the germline V gene.

The chain employs TRBV20-1 and TRBJ1-3, with 8 bases aligning to TRBD1. J lost 2 bases, V lost 4 bases, and 13 bases had no gene match. Germline V gene sequence: CDR1 DFQATT, CDR2 SNEGSKA (reference sequence). This CDR3 is 17 amino acids long. The CDR3 sequence is CSAIKTLDRVTGNTIYF. The CDR3 nucleotides are TGCAGTGCTATTAAAACCCTGGACAGGGTAACTGGAAACACCATATATTTT.

This clone was counted at least ten times. CDR3 region: CAISDLGISGNTIYF. CDR3 DNA: TGTGCCATCAGTGACTTAGGGATCTCTGGAAACACCATATATTTT. This sequence joins TRBV10-3 and TRBJ1-3; D not certain. Germline values: CDR1 ENHRY, CDR2 SYGVKD. The V gene lost 3 bases and the J gene lost 0 bases, with 9 bases spanning the gap. The CDR3 consists of 15 residues.

This clone was observed a handful of times. At one boundary the junction diverges from the germline segment, which might be a read error. This chain joins TRBV12-5 and TRBJ2-3; the match to TRBD2 covers 12 bases. CDR1 LGHNT and CDR2 FRNRAP come from the germline V gene. This CDR3 is built from 18 residues. This CDR3 is CASGPVTSGRSSTYTQYF. CDR3 sequence (DNA): TGTGCTAGTGGCCCCGTGACTAGCGGGAGATCGAGCACATATACGCAGTATTTT.

This clone was seen at least ten times. This sequence joins TRBV24-1 and TRBJ2-5; weak D call: TRBD2 (5 bases). V shed 3 bases and J shed 9 bases, with 13 bases lying between them. This CDR3 is 13 amino acids long. CDR1 is KGHDR, CDR2 SFDVKD, per germline. CDR3 DNA: TGTGCCACCAGTGATCCGAATGAAGCGGCCCAGTACTTC. It specifies CATSDPNEAAQYF.

This clone occurred many times. The V call is TRBV7-8, the J call TRBJ1-1; no clear D gene. V lost 5 bases and J lost 0, with 7 bases in between. CDR1 and CDR2 (germline): SGHVS, FQNEAQ. The CDR3 sequence is 13 residues long. The CDR3 sequence: CASSPRLNTEAFF. The DNA of the CDR3 is TGTGCCAGCAGCCCTAGGTTGAACACTGAAGCTTTCTTT.